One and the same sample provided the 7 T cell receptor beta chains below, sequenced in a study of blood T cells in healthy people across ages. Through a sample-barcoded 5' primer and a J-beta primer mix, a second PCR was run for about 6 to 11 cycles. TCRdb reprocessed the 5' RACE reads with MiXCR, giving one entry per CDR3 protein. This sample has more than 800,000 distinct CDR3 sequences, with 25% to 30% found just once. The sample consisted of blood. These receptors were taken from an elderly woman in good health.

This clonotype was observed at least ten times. The CDR3 sequence is CASSLRAGTAYGYTF. As DNA, the CDR3 is TGTGCCAGCAGCCTCAGGGCCGGGACAGCCTATGGCTACACCTTC. The chain joins TRBV3-1 to TRBJ1-2; 7 bases match TRBD1. J lost 4 bases, V lost 4 bases, and 9 bases had no gene match. This CDR3 has 15 residues. CDR1 is LGHDT and CDR2 is YNNKEL in the germline V gene (reference sequence).

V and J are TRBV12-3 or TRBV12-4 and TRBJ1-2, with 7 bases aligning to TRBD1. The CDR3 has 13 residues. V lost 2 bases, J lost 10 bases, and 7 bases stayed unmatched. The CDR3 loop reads CASSLLTGNSYTF. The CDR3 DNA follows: TGTGCCAGCAGTTTACTGACAGGGAACTCCTACACCTTC.

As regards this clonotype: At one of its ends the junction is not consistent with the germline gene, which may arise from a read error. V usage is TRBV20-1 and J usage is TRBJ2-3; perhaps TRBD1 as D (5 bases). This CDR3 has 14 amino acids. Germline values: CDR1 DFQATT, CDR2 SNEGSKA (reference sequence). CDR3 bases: TGCAGTGCTAGAGAGGGGCCGGGCACAGATACGCGGTATTTT. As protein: CSAREGPGTDTRYF.

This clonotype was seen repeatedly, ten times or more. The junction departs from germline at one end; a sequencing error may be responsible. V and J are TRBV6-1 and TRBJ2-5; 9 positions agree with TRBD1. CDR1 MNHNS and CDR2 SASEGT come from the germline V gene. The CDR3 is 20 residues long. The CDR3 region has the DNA TGTGCCAGCAGACCCCGGGCCTTTTCGGGGGACAGGGTTTCGGGAGAGGCCCAGTACTTC. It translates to CASRPRAFSGDRVSGEAQYF.

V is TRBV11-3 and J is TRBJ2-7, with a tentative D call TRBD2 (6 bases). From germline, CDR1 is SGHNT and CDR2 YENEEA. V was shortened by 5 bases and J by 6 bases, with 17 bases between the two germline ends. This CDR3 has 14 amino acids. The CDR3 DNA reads TGTGCCAGCAGCCCGGGCCTGGAGGGTCGCGAGCAGTACTTC. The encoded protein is CASSPGLEGREQYF.

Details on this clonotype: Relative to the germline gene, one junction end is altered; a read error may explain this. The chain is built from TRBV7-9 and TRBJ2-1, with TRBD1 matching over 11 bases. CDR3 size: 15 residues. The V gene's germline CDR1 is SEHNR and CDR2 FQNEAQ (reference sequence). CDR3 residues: CTSSSGQGAAETQFF. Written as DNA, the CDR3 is TGTACCAGCAGCTCCGGACAGGGGGCTGCTGAGACCCAGTTCTTC.

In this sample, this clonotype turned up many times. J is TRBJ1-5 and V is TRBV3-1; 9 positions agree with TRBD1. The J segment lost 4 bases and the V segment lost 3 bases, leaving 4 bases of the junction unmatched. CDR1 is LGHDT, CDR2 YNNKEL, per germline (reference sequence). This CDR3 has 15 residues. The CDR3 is CASSHSGTGNQPQHF. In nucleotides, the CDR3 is TGTGCCAGCAGCCACTCCGGGACAGGGAATCAGCCCCAGCATTTT. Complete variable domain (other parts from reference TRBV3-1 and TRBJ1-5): DTAVSQTPKYLVTQMGNDKSIKCEQNLGHDTMYWYKQDSKKFLKIMFSYNNKELIINETVPNRFSPKSPDKAHLNLHINSLELGDSAVYFCASSHSGTGNQPQHFGDGTRLSIL.